A selection of T cell receptor beta chains follows, all from one sample in a study of T cell responses to AZD1222 COVID-19 vaccine. Profiling relied on immunoSEQ multiplex PCR, and the TCRdb table lists in-frame clones only, not all of them. The table lists around 80,000 clones, approximately 85% of them singletons, with roughly 10% in the top ten. The material was peripheral blood, obtained 28 days after the second AZD1222 dose. Every receptor here comes from an adult who received the AZD1222 COVID-19 vaccine. The CDR3 runs from the conserved cysteine through the conserved F or W. The D gene is left open where the match is weak. The listing skips clone size in some rows; elsewhere it reads once, few, many or a size class.

TRBV10-3	TRBJ2-2	NA	TRBD1	CAINNPRAGGIDTGELFF	TGTGCCATCAATAATCCAAGGGCAGGGGGAATCGACACCGGGGAGCTGTTTTTT
TRBV25-1	TRBJ2-7	NA	NA	CASSPGRIWGSYEQYF	TGTGCCAGCAGTCCAGGAAGGATTTGGGGTTCCTACGAGCAGTACTTC
TRBV28	TRBJ2-7	NA	TRBD1	CAINRDRGMYEQYF	TGTGCCATCAACCGGGACAGGGGTATGTATGAGCAGTACTTC
TRBV19	TRBJ2-1	NA	TRBD2	CASSIGLAGPRDEQFF	TGTGCCAGTAGTATCGGACTAGCGGGTCCGCGTGATGAGCAGTTCTTC
TRBV27	TRBJ1-4	once	NA	CASSPGATNEKLFF	TGTGCCAGCAGCCCAGGGGCAACTAATGAAAAACTGTTTTTT
TRBV6-6	TRBJ1-5	NA	NA	CASTSGDNQPQHF	TGTGCCAGCACCTCAGGGGATAATCAGCCCCAGCATTTT
TRBV4-1	TRBJ2-4	few	NA	CASSQDGLPNGLNIQYF	TGCGCCAGCAGCCAAGATGGGCTACCTAACGGCCTCAACATTCAGTACTTC
TRBV4-1	TRBJ2-7	NA	NA	CASSPLDGAAEQYF	TGCGCCAGCAGCCCCCTCGATGGGGCCGCCGAGCAGTACTTC
TRBV28	TRBJ1-5	once	TRBD1	CASRWTGNNQPQHF	TGTGCCAGCAGATGGACAGGAAACAATCAGCCCCAGCATTTT
TRBV19	TRBJ2-3	NA	TRBD2	CASSISGGFTDTQYF	TGTGCCAGTAGTATTAGCGGGGGGTTCACAGATACGCAGTATTTT
TRBV6-6	TRBJ1-6	NA	NA	CASSPGENSPLHF	TGTGCCAGCAGTCCAGGGGAGAATTCACCCCTCCACTTT
TRBV10-1	TRBJ2-1	NA	NA	CASSESTLLGKQFF	TGCGCCAGCAGTGAGTCGACCCTCCTAGGGAAGCAGTTCTTC
TRBV28	TRBJ1-5	NA	NA	CASSLLSQPQHF	TGTGCCAGCAGTTTACTCAGCCAGCCCCAGCATTTT
TRBV19	TRBJ1-2	NA	NA	CASSISRDIGGYTF	TGTGCCAGTAGTATTTCCCGGGACATTGGTGGCTACACCTTC
TRBV20-1	TRBJ1-1	NA	NA	CSASRAQKAFF	TGCAGTGCTAGCAGGGCGCAGAAAGCTTTCTTT
TRBV28	TRBJ2-2	NA	NA	CASGGRTDLNTGELFF	TGTGCCAGCGGGGGTAGGACGGATTTAAACACCGGGGAGCTGTTTTTT
TRBV7-6	TRBJ1-6	once	TRBD1	CASSLGTGSEDSPLHF	TGTGCCAGCAGCTTAGGGACAGGGTCGGAAGATTCACCCCTCCACTTT
TRBV19	TRBJ2-2	NA	TRBD1	CASSPRSTLTGVRILAGELFF	TGTGCCAGTAGTCCTCGAAGTACCCTGACAGGGGTACGAATCCTAGCCGGGGAGCTGTTTTTT
TRBV6-5	TRBJ1-2	NA	TRBD1	CASSPRTGDNYGYTF	TGTGCCAGCAGTCCGCGGACAGGGGATAACTATGGCTACACCTTC
TRBV5-1	TRBJ2-7	few	NA	CASSWDSGEEQYF	TGCGCCAGCAGCTGGGACAGCGGGGAAGAGCAGTACTTC
TRBV10-3	TRBJ2-7	NA	NA	CANSGQGYEQYF	TGTGCCAACTCGGGACAAGGCTACGAGCAGTACTTC
TRBV19	TRBJ1-5	NA	NA	CASSRIDKDNQPQHF	TGTGCCAGTTCCCGCATTGACAAGGACAATCAGCCCCAGCATTTT
TRBV6-1	TRBJ2-1	NA	NA	CASSEFTTGFYNEQFF	TGTGCCAGCAGTGAATTTACAACAGGGTTCTACAATGAGCAGTTCTTC
TRBV2	TRBJ2-7	NA	NA	CASRQDTYEQYF	TGTGCCAGCAGACAAGATACCTACGAGCAGTACTTC
TRBV18	TRBJ2-3	NA	NA	CASSPLGEDTQYF	TGTGCCAGCTCACCACTCGGAGAAGATACGCAGTATTTT
TRBV3-1/TRBV3-2	TRBJ1-1	NA	TRBD1	CASSQARGGTEAFF	TGTGCCAGCAGCCAGGCCAGGGGGGGCACTGAAGCTTTCTTT
TRBV10-3	TRBJ2-1	NA	TRBD2	CAISPPLASGGEDEQFF	TGTGCCATCAGTCCCCCTCTAGCTAGCGGGGGGGAAGATGAGCAGTTCTTC
TRBV5-1	TRBJ1-1	few	NA	CASSLVPDSNTEAFF	TGCGCCAGCAGCTTGGTTCCAGACTCGAACACTGAAGCTTTCTTT
TRBV25-1	TRBJ1-2	NA	NA	CASSLGLFYGYTF	TGTGCCAGCAGTCTGGGACTTTTCTATGGCTACACCTTC
TRBV27	TRBJ2-7	NA	TRBD1	CASSWDRRSGEQYF	TGTGCCAGCAGTTGGGACAGACGATCAGGAGAGCAGTACTTC
TRBV19	TRBJ2-7	NA	TRBD1	CASSPRDRVNEQYF	TGTGCCAGTAGTCCTCGGGACAGGGTTAACGAGCAGTACTTC
TRBV7-3	TRBJ2-4	NA	NA	CASSLGGAKNIQYF	TGTGCCAGCAGCTTAGGGGGGGCCAAAAACATTCAGTACTTC
TRBV7-6	TRBJ1-6	NA	TRBD1	CASSSEGGMVPLHF	TGTGCCAGCAGCTCGGAAGGGGGCATGGTACCCCTCCACTTT
TRBV18	TRBJ2-1	NA	TRBD2	CASSRTSGGGNEQFF	TGTGCCAGCTCACGGACTAGCGGGGGCGGGAATGAGCAGTTCTTC
TRBV7-6	TRBJ2-1	NA	TRBD2	CASSLALSGGANEQFF	TGTGCCAGCAGCTTAGCTCTTAGCGGGGGGGCAAATGAGCAGTTCTTC
TRBV6-6	TRBJ2-2	few	TRBD1	CASSQQGANTGELFF	TGTGCCAGCAGTCAACAGGGGGCAAACACCGGGGAGCTGTTTTTT
TRBV10-3	TRBJ1-2	NA	NA	CAINAGDESGYTF	TGTGCAATCAATGCAGGGGATGAAAGTGGCTACACCTTC
TRBV6-4	TRBJ2-1	NA	TRBD2	CASSLAGGPNEQFF	TGTGCCAGCAGCCTAGCGGGGGGGCCCAATGAGCAGTTCTTC
TRBV11-3	TRBJ2-3	NA	NA	CASSPDSLSTQYF	TGTGCCAGCAGCCCAGACTCCCTCAGTACGCAGTATTTT
TRBV19	TRBJ1-1	NA	NA	CASIQDSGMNTEAFF	TGTGCCAGTATCCAGGACAGTGGGATGAACACTGAAGCTTTCTTT
TRBV7-9	TRBJ1-5	once	NA	CASSLTDSNQPQHF	TGTGCCAGCAGCTTAACGGACAGTAATCAGCCCCAGCATTTT
TRBV2	TRBJ2-3	NA	NA	CASFTGRFDTQYF	TGTGCCAGCTTCACAGGTCGTTTTGATACGCAGTATTTT
TRBV19	TRBJ1-2	NA	NA	CASSLSSRGYGYTF	TGTGCCAGTAGTCTCTCGTCGAGGGGTTATGGCTACACCTTC
TRBV3-1/TRBV3-2	TRBJ2-2	NA	NA	CASSQEFRVGTGELFF	TGTGCCAGCAGCCAAGAGTTTAGGGTGGGCACCGGGGAGCTGTTTTTT
TRBV6-6	TRBJ2-5	NA	NA	CASSPQGLEETQYF	TGTGCCAGCAGCCCCCAGGGTCTAGAAGAGACCCAGTACTTC
TRBV28	TRBJ1-1	NA	NA	CASSLSGGTEAFF	TGTGCCAGCAGTTTATCCGGGGGCACTGAAGCTTTCTTT
TRBV15	TRBJ2-7	few	NA	CATSRDEGYEQYF	TGTGCCACCAGCAGAGATGAGGGATACGAGCAGTACTTC
TRBV3-1/TRBV3-2	TRBJ2-3	NA	TRBD2	CASSQGGTDTQYF	TGTGCCAGCAGCCAGGGGGGGACAGATACGCAGTATTTT
TRBV5-5	TRBJ2-5	NA	NA	CASRAGWAGQETQYF	TGTGCCAGCAGAGCCGGGTGGGCGGGCCAAGAGACCCAGTACTTC
TRBV5-5	TRBJ2-1	NA	TRBD2	CASSSLAGGFDEQFF	TGTGCCAGCAGCTCGCTAGCGGGGGGATTCGATGAGCAGTTCTTC
TRBV28	TRBJ2-5	NA	TRBD1	CASLATGTGLTGTQYF	TGTGCCAGCCTAGCGACCGGGACAGGGTTAACCGGGACCCAGTACTTC
TRBV10-1	TRBJ2-7	NA	NA	CASTDYGGEQYF	TGCGCCAGCACCGATTACGGCGGGGAGCAGTACTTC